This is a list of T cell receptor beta chains from one sample in a study of T-cell reconstitution after alpha-beta-depleted transplantation in children. TCRdb redid the calling of the PCR reads with MiXCR, one entry per CDR3 protein. The top ten clones hold approximately 3.9% of a sample with roughly 400,000 distinct CDR3 sequences, about a fifth of them seen once. Sequencing used PBMCs from the stem cell graft donor, obtained from the stem cell graft. The source is a human donor who donated a stem cell graft to a child with acute myeloid leukemia. The CDR3 runs from the conserved cysteine through the conserved F or W. The D gene is left open where the match is weak. Not all rows give a size; the values are once, few, many and, for expanded clones, a class.

CDR3 DNA: TGCGCCAGCAGCTTGGATGCAGGAGAGACCCAGTACTTC; CDR3 protein: CASSLDAGETQYF; CDR3 length: 13; clone size: .; D gene: .; J gene: TRBJ2-5; V gene: TRBV5-1
CDR3 DNA: TGCGCCAGCAGCTTGACCCAGAGTGGCAATGAGCAGTTCTTC; CDR3 protein: CASSLTQSGNEQFF; CDR3 length: 14; clone size: few; D gene: .; J gene: TRBJ2-1; V gene: TRBV5-1
CDR3 DNA: TGCAGCGTTGAGGAACAAGGAGCGGGAGGGCCAGAAGAGCAGTACTTC; CDR3 protein: CSVEEQGAGGPEEQYF; CDR3 length: 16; clone size: many; D gene: TRBD2; J gene: TRBJ2-7; V gene: TRBV29-1
CDR3 DNA: TGCAGCGTTGACCCCTGGGGGGCTGGCTACACCTTC; CDR3 protein: CSVDPWGAGYTF; CDR3 length: 12; clone size: .; D gene: .; J gene: TRBJ1-2; V gene: TRBV29-1
CDR3 DNA: TGCAGCGCTGACAGGGGTAACACCGGGGAGCTGTTTTTT; CDR3 protein: CSADRGNTGELFF; CDR3 length: 13; clone size: .; D gene: TRBD1; J gene: TRBJ2-2; V gene: TRBV29-1
CDR3 DNA: TGCGCCAGCAGCCAAGAAAACTGGGGGAATGAGCAGTTCTTC; CDR3 protein: CASSQENWGNEQFF; CDR3 length: 14; clone size: .; D gene: .; J gene: TRBJ2-1; V gene: TRBV4-1
CDR3 DNA: TGTGCCAGCAGTTCCTCCCATGACAACCAAGAGACCCAGTACTTC; CDR3 protein: CASSSSHDNQETQYF; CDR3 length: 15; clone size: .; D gene: .; J gene: TRBJ2-5; V gene: TRBV6-5
CDR3 DNA: TGCGCCAGCAGCCCCATCCAGCAGTACTTC; CDR3 protein: CASSPIQQYF; CDR3 length: 10; clone size: few; D gene: .; J gene: TRBJ2-7; V gene: TRBV4-3
CDR3 DNA: TGTGCCAGCAGCACCCGAGAGGAGCAGTACTTC; CDR3 protein: CASSTREEQYF; CDR3 length: 11; clone size: .; D gene: .; J gene: TRBJ2-7; V gene: TRBV7-2
CDR3 DNA: TGTGCCAGCAGGCTCCGGGGAGGGGGGCAGCCCCAGCATTTT; CDR3 protein: CASRLRGGGQPQHF; CDR3 length: 14; clone size: few; D gene: .; J gene: TRBJ1-5; V gene: TRBV12-3/TRBV12-4
CDR3 DNA: TGTGCCAGCAGCTTAGCGGACAGTGCCTACAATGAGCAGTTCTTC; CDR3 protein: CASSLADSAYNEQFF; CDR3 length: 15; clone size: .; D gene: .; J gene: TRBJ2-1; V gene: TRBV7-2
CDR3 DNA: TGTGCCAGCAGCCCTACAGGAGGAGGATTCGACGAGCAGTACTTC; CDR3 protein: CASSPTGGGFDEQYF; CDR3 length: 15; clone size: .; D gene: .; J gene: TRBJ2-7; V gene: TRBV12-3/TRBV12-4
CDR3 DNA: TGTGCCAGCAGCCAGACCAGCGAGGGGTCATGGGAGACCCAGTACTTC; CDR3 protein: CASSQTSEGSWETQYF; CDR3 length: 16; clone size: .; D gene: .; J gene: TRBJ2-5; V gene: TRBV9
CDR3 DNA: TGTGCCAGCAGCGATACCGGGACAGCCTCCTACAATGAGCAGTTCTTC; CDR3 protein: CASSDTGTASYNEQFF; CDR3 length: 16; clone size: .; D gene: TRBD1; J gene: TRBJ2-1; V gene: TRBV5-6
CDR3 DNA: TGTGCCAGCAGCATCCAGAGACGCTCCTACAATGAGCAGTTCTTC; CDR3 protein: CASSIQRRSYNEQFF; CDR3 length: 15; clone size: few; D gene: .; J gene: TRBJ2-1; V gene: TRBV6-2/TRBV6-3
CDR3 DNA: TGTGCCAGCAACCGGGACCGGTCTGCAGATACGCAGTATTTT; CDR3 protein: CASNRDRSADTQYF; CDR3 length: 14; clone size: few; D gene: .; J gene: TRBJ2-3; V gene: TRBV27
CDR3 DNA: TGCAGTGCTAGAGATGGGTCCTACGAGCAGTACTTC; CDR3 protein: CSARDGSYEQYF; CDR3 length: 12; clone size: many; D gene: .; J gene: TRBJ2-7; V gene: TRBV20-1
CDR3 DNA: TGCAGTGCTAGAGTTGGGTCTGGGGCCTACAATGAGCAGTTCTTC; CDR3 protein: CSARVGSGAYNEQFF; CDR3 length: 15; clone size: .; D gene: .; J gene: TRBJ2-1; V gene: TRBV20-1
CDR3 DNA: TGTGCCAGCAGTGGTAGCGGGCCGGGGGAGCAGTACTTC; CDR3 protein: CASSGSGPGEQYF; CDR3 length: 13; clone size: .; D gene: TRBD2; J gene: TRBJ2-7; V gene: TRBV12-3/TRBV12-4
CDR3 DNA: TGTGCCAGCAGTTACTCGTATGGGACTAGCGCCACCGGGGAGCTGTTTTTT; CDR3 protein: CASSYSYGTSATGELFF; CDR3 length: 17; clone size: few; D gene: TRBD2; J gene: TRBJ2-2; V gene: TRBV6-5
CDR3 DNA: TGTGCCAGCAGTTCTACTACTGGGCCCCGGAGGTACAATGAGCAGTTCTTC; CDR3 protein: CASSSTTGPRRYNEQFF; CDR3 length: 17; clone size: few; D gene: .; J gene: TRBJ2-1; V gene: TRBV12-3/TRBV12-4
CDR3 DNA: TGTGCCAGCAGCTTAGGCGGGACAGGGATTTTTGCCGGGCAGTTCTTC; CDR3 protein: CASSLGGTGIFAGQFF; CDR3 length: 16; clone size: .; D gene: TRBD1; J gene: TRBJ2-1; V gene: TRBV7-2
CDR3 DNA: TGTGCCAGCAGTCCTATAGGCGGGGCCTACAATGAGCAGTTCTTC; CDR3 protein: CASSPIGGAYNEQFF; CDR3 length: 15; clone size: many; D gene: .; J gene: TRBJ2-1; V gene: TRBV6-1
CDR3 DNA: TGCAGTGCGCAGGTGGCGGGAGTTGGGGAGACCCAGTACTTC; CDR3 protein: CSAQVAGVGETQYF; CDR3 length: 14; clone size: .; D gene: TRBD2; J gene: TRBJ2-5; V gene: TRBV20-1
CDR3 DNA: TGTGCCAGCAGCTCTGGACTGGAGAGGTCGTACGAGCAGTACTTC; CDR3 protein: CASSSGLERSYEQYF; CDR3 length: 15; clone size: .; D gene: .; J gene: TRBJ2-7; V gene: TRBV5-6
CDR3 DNA: TGCAGCGTCGCGGGGACTAGCGGCTACTCCTACAATGAGCAGTTCTTC; CDR3 protein: CSVAGTSGYSYNEQFF; CDR3 length: 16; clone size: few; D gene: TRBD2; J gene: TRBJ2-1; V gene: TRBV29-1
CDR3 DNA: TGTGCCAGCAGTTTGACTAGCGGGCAGGGGGATACGCAGTATTTT; CDR3 protein: CASSLTSGQGDTQYF; CDR3 length: 15; clone size: .; D gene: TRBD2; J gene: TRBJ2-3; V gene: TRBV12-3/TRBV12-4
CDR3 DNA: TGCAGTGCTAGTGCGATCCGGGAGGGCCGGGGCGAGCAGTTCTTC; CDR3 protein: CSASAIREGRGEQFF; CDR3 length: 15; clone size: few; D gene: TRBD2; J gene: TRBJ2-1; V gene: TRBV20-1
CDR3 DNA: TGTGCCATCAGGACTATGAGGAGCTATGAGCAGTTCTTC; CDR3 protein: CAIRTMRSYEQFF; CDR3 length: 13; clone size: .; D gene: .; J gene: TRBJ2-1; V gene: TRBV15